This T cell receptor beta chain was retrieved from a study of blood T cell repertoires in COVID-19. Background on the study: Both acute and convalescent COVID-19 samples were obtained from the United States, Italy and Spain. PBMCs, B-cell-depleted T cells, or T cells were the source of the cDNA or gDNA that made up the material.

Methods used by the authors: Estimated nucleated cell counts came from reference gene primer amplification. Clones were read by immunoSEQ multiplex PCR, and TCRdb kept only the in-frame ones, dropping some. For V, J and clone size, that table is used; D and trimming come from the DNA. The data show about 64,000 clones, about 88% seen once. The germline gives CDR1 LGHNA, CDR2 YSLEER. Deletions cut 2 bases from V and 6 bases from J, with 14 bases between. The CDR3 has 15 amino acids. Source material: peripheral blood. The J gene is TRBJ1-5, the V gene TRBV4-3, with a tentative D call TRBD1 (5 bases). This clonotype originated in a man between 70 and 80 years old with acute or convalescent COVID-19. The CDR3 loop is CASSQWRGRGQPQHF. CDR3 DNA sequence: TGCGCCAGCAGCCAATGGAGGGGAAGGGGTCAGCCCCAGCATTTT.